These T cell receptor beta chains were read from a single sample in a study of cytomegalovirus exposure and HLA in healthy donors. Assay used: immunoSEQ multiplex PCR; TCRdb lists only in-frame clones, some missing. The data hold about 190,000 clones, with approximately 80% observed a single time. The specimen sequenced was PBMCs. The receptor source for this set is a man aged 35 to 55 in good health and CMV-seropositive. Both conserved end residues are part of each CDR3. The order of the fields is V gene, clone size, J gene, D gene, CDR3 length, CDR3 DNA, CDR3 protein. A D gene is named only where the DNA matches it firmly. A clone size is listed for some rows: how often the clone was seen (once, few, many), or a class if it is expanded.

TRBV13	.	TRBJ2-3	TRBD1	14	TGTGCCAGCATCTTGACAGGGACGGCAGATACGCAGTATTTT	CASILTGTADTQYF
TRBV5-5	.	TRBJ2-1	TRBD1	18	TGCGCCAGCAGCCGCGACCTAGGGGGAACAGGGGCTTACAATGAGCAGTTCTTC	CASSRDLGGTGAYNEQFF
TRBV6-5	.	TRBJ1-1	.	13	TGTGCCAGCAGTTACCATCCGAACACTGAAGCTTTCTTT	CASSYHPNTEAFF
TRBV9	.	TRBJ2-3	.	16	TGTGCCAGCAGCTTGACCCCTGGAGGGGGCACAGATACGCAGTATTTT	CASSLTPGGGTDTQYF
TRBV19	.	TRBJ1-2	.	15	TGTGCCAGCAGCTATGATGGGCAGAAAAACTATGGCTACACCTTC	CASSYDGQKNYGYTF
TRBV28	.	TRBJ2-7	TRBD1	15	TGTGCCAGCAGTTTATCGGACAGGGACCTTGGGGAGCAGTACTTC	CASSLSDRDLGEQYF
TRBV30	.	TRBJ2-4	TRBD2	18	TGTGCCTGGGTCCCGGGACTAGCGGGAGGGCCCTCCAAAAACATTCAGTACTTC	CAWVPGLAGGPSKNIQYF
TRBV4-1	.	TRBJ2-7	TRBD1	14	TGCGCCAGCAGCCGGCTCCGGGACAGGGACGAGCAGTACTTC	CASSRLRDRDEQYF
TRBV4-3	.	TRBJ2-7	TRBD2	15	TGCGCCAGCAGCACGCTAGCGGGATCCTCCTACGAGCAGTACTTC	CASSTLAGSSYEQYF
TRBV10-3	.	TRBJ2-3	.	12	TGTGCCATCAGTGAATCAACAGATACGCAGTATTTT	CAISESTDTQYF
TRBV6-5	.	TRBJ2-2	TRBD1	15	TGTGCCAGCAGTTACTCCCGGACAGGGGACGGGGAGCTGTTTTTT	CASSYSRTGDGELFF
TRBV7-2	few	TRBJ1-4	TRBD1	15	TGTGCCAGCAGCTTCCGGACAGGGGGGAGAGAGGAACTGTTTTTT	CASSFRTGGREELFF
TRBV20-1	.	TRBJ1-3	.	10	TGCAGTGCTTACTCGGACACCATATATTTT	CSAYSDTIYF
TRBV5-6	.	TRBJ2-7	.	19	TGTGCCAGCAGCCCCCCCCCTCCGGACAGAGCGAATACGCCCCACGGGCAGTACTTC	CASSPPPPDRANTPHGQYF
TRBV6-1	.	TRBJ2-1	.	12	TGTGCCAGCAGGGAGGGGCCAGCGGGCGAGTTCTTC	CASREGPAGEFF
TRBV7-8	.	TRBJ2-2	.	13	TGTGCCAGCAGCGCCAGACTAGCCGGGGAGCTGTTTTTT	CASSARLAGELFF
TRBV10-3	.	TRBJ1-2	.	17	TGTGCCATCAGTCTCAGTCGGGTGAGGGACACACACTATGGCTACACCTTC	CAISLSRVRDTHYGYTF
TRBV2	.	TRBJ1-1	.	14	TGTGCCAGCAGGTTGGGTCAGGCGAACACTGAAGCTTTCTTT	CASRLGQANTEAFF
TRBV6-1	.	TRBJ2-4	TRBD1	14	TGTGCCAGCAGTGTAGGGACAGATTTTAACATTCAGTACTTC	CASSVGTDFNIQYF
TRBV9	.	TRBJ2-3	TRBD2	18	TGTGCCAGCAGCGAGACTAGCGGGGGGGCCCGTGGCACAGATACGCAGTATTTT	CASSETSGGARGTDTQYF
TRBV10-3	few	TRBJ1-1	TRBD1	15	TGTGCCATCAGTCGGCAACAGGGGGGGAACACTGAAGCTTTCTTT	CAISRQQGGNTEAFF
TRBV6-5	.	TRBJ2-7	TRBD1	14	TGTGCCAGCAGTTACGCGGACAGGGGTTACGAGCAGTACTTC	CASSYADRGYEQYF
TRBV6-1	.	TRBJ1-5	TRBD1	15	TGTGCCAGCAGACCCGGGACAGGGGCCAATCAGCCCCAGCATTTT	CASRPGTGANQPQHF
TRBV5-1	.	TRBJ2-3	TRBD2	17	TGCGCCAGCAGCAAAGGGACTAGCGGGGGATCCACAGATACGCAGTATTTT	CASSKGTSGGSTDTQYF
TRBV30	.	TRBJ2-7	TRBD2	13	TGTGCCTGGGGTACTAGCGGGCCGTACGAGCAGTACTTC	CAWGTSGPYEQYF
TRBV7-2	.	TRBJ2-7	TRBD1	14	TGTGCCAGCAGCTTCGGGGCAGGGGGCTACGAGCAGTACTTC	CASSFGAGGYEQYF
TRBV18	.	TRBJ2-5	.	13	TGTGCCAGCTCACCGGACAACCAAGAGACCCAGTACTTC	CASSPDNQETQYF
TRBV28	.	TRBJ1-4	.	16	TGTGCCAGCAGTTTGGCCGGTCAGGGGACTAATGAAAAACTGTTTTTT	CASSLAGQGTNEKLFF
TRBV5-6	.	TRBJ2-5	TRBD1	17	TGTGCCAGCAGCTCTCCTTCGACAGGGGGCTACCAAGAGACCCAGTACTTC	CASSSPSTGGYQETQYF
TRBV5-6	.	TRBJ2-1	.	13	TGTGCCAGCAGCCTGGGGCAGTACAATGAGCAGTTCTTC	CASSLGQYNEQFF
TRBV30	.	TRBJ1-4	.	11	TGTGCCTGGACCCGGGGTGAAAAACTGTTTTTT	CAWTRGEKLFF
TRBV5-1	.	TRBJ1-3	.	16	TGCGCCAGCAGCTTGGACGGGTCAGGGTCTGGAAACACCATATATTTT	CASSLDGSGSGNTIYF
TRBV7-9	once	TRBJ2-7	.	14	TGTGCCAGCAGCTTAGTTGACAGTCTCTACGAGCAGTACTTC	CASSLVDSLYEQYF
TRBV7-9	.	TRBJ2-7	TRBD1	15	TGTGCCAGCAGCTCCCCTACAGGGGTGGCCTACGAGCAGTACTTC	CASSSPTGVAYEQYF
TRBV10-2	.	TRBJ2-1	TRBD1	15	TGCGCCAGCAGTTTTTTTAGGACAGGGGGAAATGAGCAGTTCTTC	CASSFFRTGGNEQFF
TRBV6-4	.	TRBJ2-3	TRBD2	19	TGTGCCAGCACCCGACGCGGGACTAGCGGGGGGCTCTGCACAGATACGCAGTATTTT	CASTRRGTSGGLCTDTQYF
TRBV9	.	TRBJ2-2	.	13	TGTGCCAGCAGCGTAGTGGGCACGGGGGAGCTGTTTTTT	CASSVVGTGELFF
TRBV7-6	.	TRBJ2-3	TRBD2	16	TGTGCCAGCAGCAGAGGACAGAGCGGGAGTAGAGATACGCAGTATTTT	CASSRGQSGSRDTQYF
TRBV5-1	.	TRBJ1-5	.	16	TGCGCCAGCAGCCTTGGGGAGGGTGGCGGCAATCAGCCCCAGCATTTT	CASSLGEGGGNQPQHF
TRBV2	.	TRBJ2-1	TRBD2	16	TGTGCCAGCACTAGAGGACTAGCGGTCTCCTACAATGAGCAGTTCTTC	CASTRGLAVSYNEQFF
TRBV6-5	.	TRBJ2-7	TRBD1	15	TGTGCCAGCAGTTACCTGACAGGGCCGGCCTACGAGCAGTACTTC	CASSYLTGPAYEQYF
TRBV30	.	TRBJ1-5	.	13	TGTGCCTGGAGTGTACAGGGTGATCAGCCCCAGCATTTT	CAWSVQGDQPQHF
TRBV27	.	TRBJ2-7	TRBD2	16	TGTGCCAGCAGTACGACTAGCGGGAGGAGGGCCTACGAGCAGTACTTC	CASSTTSGRRAYEQYF
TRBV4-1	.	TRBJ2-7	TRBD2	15	TGCGCCAGCAGCCAAGATCGGGGGGACGACGCAAGTCAGTACTTC	CASSQDRGDDASQYF
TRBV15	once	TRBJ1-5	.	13	TGTGCCACCAGCAGAACAGGGAATCAGCCCCAGCATTTT	CATSRTGNQPQHF
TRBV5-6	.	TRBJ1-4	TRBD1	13	TGTGCCAGCAGCAGGGACAGGGATGAAAAACTGTTTTTT	CASSRDRDEKLFF
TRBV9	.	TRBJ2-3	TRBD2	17	TGTGCCAGCAGCGTAGGGCTAGCGGGAGGTGTCGCAGATACGCAGTATTTT	CASSVGLAGGVADTQYF
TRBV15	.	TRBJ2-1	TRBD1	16	TGTGCCACCAGCGACCGGGACAGGGACTCCTACAATGAGCAGTTCTTC	CATSDRDRDSYNEQFF
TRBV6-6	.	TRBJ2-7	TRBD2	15	TGTGCCAGCAGCTCTAGCCTAGCGGATGCCTACGAGCAGTACTTC	CASSSSLADAYEQYF
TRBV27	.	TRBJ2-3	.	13	TGTGCCAGCAGAACTCGGGTGGCGGATACGCAGTATTTT	CASRTRVADTQYF
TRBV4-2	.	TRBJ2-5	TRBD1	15	TGTGCCAGCAGCCAAGACGGGACAGCCAAAGAGACCCAGTACTTC	CASSQDGTAKETQYF
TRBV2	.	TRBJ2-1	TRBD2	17	TGTGCCAGCAGCTCCCGACCACGGACTAGCGGATACAATGAGCAGTTCTTC	CASSSRPRTSGYNEQFF